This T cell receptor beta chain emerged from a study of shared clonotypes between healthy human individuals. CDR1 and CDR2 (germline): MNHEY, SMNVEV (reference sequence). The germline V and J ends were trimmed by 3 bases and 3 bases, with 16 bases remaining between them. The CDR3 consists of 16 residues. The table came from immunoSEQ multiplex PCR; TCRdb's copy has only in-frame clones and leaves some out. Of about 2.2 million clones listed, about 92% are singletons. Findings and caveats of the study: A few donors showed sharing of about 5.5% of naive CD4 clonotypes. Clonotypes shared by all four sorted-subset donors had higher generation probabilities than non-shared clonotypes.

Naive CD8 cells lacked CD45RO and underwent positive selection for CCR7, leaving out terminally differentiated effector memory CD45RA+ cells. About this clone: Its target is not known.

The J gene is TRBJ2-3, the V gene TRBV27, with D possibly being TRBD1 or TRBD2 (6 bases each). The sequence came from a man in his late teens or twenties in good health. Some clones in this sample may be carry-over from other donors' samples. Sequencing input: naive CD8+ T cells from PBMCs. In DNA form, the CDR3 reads TGTGCCAGCAGTTTTTTGCGGGACATTTGGACAGATACGCAGTATTTT. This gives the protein CASSFLRDIWTDTQYF.